What follows are 25 T cell receptor beta chains derived from one specimen sequenced in a study of T cells in Graves' hyperthyroidism and ophthalmopathy (dated by TCRdb to the late 2010s). Library preparation used multiplex PCR. Sequencing took place on an Illumina HiSeq 2000. The TCR beta CDR3 regions were amplified from the RNA transcripts. The first round of RT-PCR for the TCR CDR3 was performed with the HTBI primer set and the Qiagen OneStep RT-PCR kit. The raw public data were reprocessed by TCRdb itself: fastp quality trimming at Q25, MiXCR clonotype calling, in-frame beta chains only. Rows with one shared CDR3 protein collapse into an entry with the most common genes and DNA. The table for this sample lists about 300,000 distinct CDR3 sequences; about 14% of them were counted only once. Approximately 8.6% of the sample is taken by the ten largest. Source material: blood. The receptors come from a woman in her thirties with Graves' hyperthyroidism that later progressed to Graves' ophthalmopathy.

The chain employs TRBV5-6 and TRBJ1-1; unclear D gene. V lost 7 bases to trimming and J lost 1 base, with 11 bases between them. The CDR3 covers 13 residues. Germline assignment: CDR1 SGHDT and CDR2 YYEEEE. This CDR3 reads CASGRAGNTEAFF. CDR3 DNA sequence: TGTGCCAGCGGGCGAGCAGGGAACACTGAAGCTTTCTTT.

In this sample, this clonotype turned up many times. The rearrangement uses TRBV6-1 and TRBJ2-5; 9 bases agree with TRBD1. V gave up 5 bases and J gave up 5 bases; unmatched junction bases: 9. This CDR3 is built from 15 residues. Germline V CDR1 and CDR2: MNHNS, SASEGT. The CDR3 loop is CASSPPRQGVETQYF. The CDR3 DNA is TGTGCCAGCAGTCCCCCGCGACAGGGGGTTGAGACCCAGTACTTC.

The rearrangement links TRBV7-9 to TRBJ2-2; no firm D call. Germline loops: CDR1 SEHNR, CDR2 FQNEAQ (reference sequence). This CDR3 has 16 residues. V was clipped by 6 bases and J by 6 bases, with 20 bases between them. As DNA, the CDR3 is TGTGCCAGCAGGAGCATCGGCAGAATAATGTCCGGGGAGCTGTTTTTT. This gives the protein CASRSIGRIMSGELFF.

The sample holds many counts of this clonotype. V usage is TRBV7-2 and J usage is TRBJ1-1; D perhaps matches TRBD1 (6 bases). The V end lost 1 base, the J end lost 1 base, and 13 bases lay between the germline ends. The CDR3 runs to 16 residues. The germline gives CDR1 SGHTA, CDR2 FQGNSA. CDR3 residues: CASSLGSGHPNTEAFF. CDR3 nucleotide sequence: TGTGCCAGCAGCTTAGGGTCGGGACACCCGAACACTGAAGCTTTCTTT.

This clonotype has at least ten counts. The CDR3 bases are TGTGCCAGCAAGGATTATGAGCAGTTCTTC. Protein sequence: CASKDYEQFF. The chain links TRBV6-1 to TRBJ2-1, with D hard to call. This CDR3 has 10 amino acids. V was pared by 7 bases and J by 8 bases, with 6 bases between. Germline V gene sequence: CDR1 MNHNS, CDR2 SASEGT.

Only a few counts were recorded for this clonotype. The rearrangement uses TRBV20-1 and TRBJ2-7, with 8 bases that match TRBD2. With V trimmed by 6 bases and J by 1 base, 8 bases remained unmatched. The CDR3 runs to 14 residues. Germline V lookup: CDR1 DFQATT, CDR2 SNEGSKA (reference sequence). This CDR3 is CSAYGTSESYEQYF. The DNA for the CDR3 is TGCAGTGCCTACGGGACTAGTGAGTCCTACGAGCAGTACTTC.

This clonotype was detected only a few times. CDR3 sequence (DNA): TGTGCCAGTGCCTGGGGGGGGCCCAAAAACATTCAGTACTTC. Translated: CASAWGGPKNIQYF. The chain recombines TRBV11-2 with TRBJ2-4, with a weak D call TRBD2 (7 bases). The CDR3 extends over 14 amino acids. The germline V gene has CDR1 SGHAT and CDR2 FQNNGV. Trimming took off 9 bases at V and 2 bases at J, with 14 bases between the two ends.

This clonotype was recorded many times. The chain couples TRBV7-8 to TRBJ2-7; 10 bases are a match to TRBD2. The CDR3 loop spans 14 amino acids. CDR1 SGHVS and CDR2 FQNEAQ come from the germline V gene. V shed 2 bases and J 4 bases; nucleotides not matched to a gene: 2. The CDR3 region is CASSLLGLAYEQYF. The DNA of the CDR3 is TGTGCCAGCAGCTTACTGGGACTAGCGTACGAGCAGTACTTC.

Many counts were recorded for this clonotype. The chain links TRBV4-2 to TRBJ2-1; D unresolved. Germline CDR1 is LGHNA and CDR2 is YNFKEQ. This CDR3 contains 14 residues. The germline V and J ends were trimmed by 2 bases and 8 bases, with 13 bases remaining between them. The CDR3 reads CASSQRVLGYEQFF. CDR3 coding DNA: TGTGCCAGCAGCCAAAGGGTCCTGGGCTATGAGCAGTTCTTC.

The chain is built from TRBV30 and TRBJ1-5, with D maybe TRBD1 (6 bases). Germline CDR1 reads GTSNPN; CDR2 reads SVGIG (reference sequence). The V gene lost 3 bases and the J gene lost 6 bases, with 18 bases spanning the gap. This CDR3 has 15 amino acids. The CDR3 sequence is CAWSDVGGASQPQHF. CDR3 nucleotides: TGTGCCTGGAGCGACGTTGGGGGGGCGAGTCAGCCCCAGCATTTT.

The sample holds many counts of this clonotype. V usage is TRBV20-1 and J usage is TRBJ2-7; perhaps TRBD1 as D (6 bases). V shed 1 base and J shed 2 bases, with 15 bases lying between them. Germline V gene lookup returns CDR1 DFQATT and CDR2 SNEGSKA (reference sequence). CDR3 length: 15 amino acids. The CDR3 reads CSARVLGQGTYEQYF. For the CDR3, the DNA is TGCAGTGCTAGAGTTCTCGGGCAGGGGACCTACGAGCAGTACTTC.

This clonotype was observed many times. The chain is built from TRBV10-3 and TRBJ2-3; 12 nucleotides agree with TRBD2. Germline V CDR1 and CDR2: ENHRY, SYGVKD. CDR3 length: 20 amino acids. The ends lost 4 bases at V and 6 bases at J; junction bases unmatched: 20. CDR3 region: CAISAPDRPSGRAGGDTQYF. The CDR3 DNA follows: TGTGCCATCAGTGCTCCGGACCGTCCTAGCGGGAGGGCCGGTGGGGATACGCAGTATTTT.

This clonotype has at least ten counts. This chain connects TRBV7-2 to TRBJ2-7; D gene unclear. The V gene's germline CDR1 is SGHTA and CDR2 FQGNSA. CDR3 length equals 13 residues. The germline V and J ends were trimmed by 2 bases and 3 bases, with 8 bases remaining between them. This CDR3 is CASSLKGFYEQYF. CDR3 DNA sequence: TGTGCCAGCAGCTTAAAGGGCTTCTACGAGCAGTACTTC.

This clonotype came up many times. This chain connects TRBV9 to TRBJ1-1; weak D call: TRBD1 (5 bases). Germline V gene sequence: CDR1 SGDLS, CDR2 YYNGEE. V was shortened by 3 bases and J by 5 bases, with 17 bases between the two germline ends. This CDR3 is built from 15 residues. In nucleotides, the CDR3 is TGTGCCAGCAGCGACGGGGAAAAGGGGTGGACTGAAGCTTTCTTT. Translated: CASSDGEKGWTEAFF.

In this sample, this clonotype turned up many times. The rearrangement links TRBV7-2 to TRBJ2-1; D is unclear. The V gene's germline CDR1 is SGHTA and CDR2 FQGNSA. The V end was cut by 2 bases, the J end by 6 bases, with 5 bases between. The CDR3 runs to 12 residues. This CDR3 reads CASSLNVNEQFF. As DNA, the CDR3 is TGTGCCAGCAGCTTAAATGTCAATGAGCAGTTCTTC.

The chain combines TRBV5-1 with TRBJ2-2; D gene unclear. From germline, CDR1 is SGHRS and CDR2 YFSETQ. V lost 4 bases and J lost 0, with 13 bases in between. This CDR3 is 16 amino acids long. The CDR3 sequence is CASSLSNSANTGELFF. CDR3 coding DNA: TGCGCCAGCAGCCTATCAAACAGCGCGAACACCGGGGAGCTGTTTTTT. The complete variable domain, with remaining parts taken from reference TRBV5-1 and TRBJ2-2, reads KAGVTQTPRYLIKTRGQQVTLSCSPISGHRSVSWYQQTPGQGLQFLFEYFSETQRNKGNFPGRFSGRQFSNSRSEMNVSTLELGDSALYLCASSLSNSANTGELFFGEGSRLTVL.

This clonotype showed up many times. The chain couples TRBV7-2 to TRBJ2-5, with D possibly matching TRBD1 (6 bases). Germline CDR1 and CDR2: SGHTA and FQGNSA. CDR3 length: 15 residues. V was pared by 3 bases and J by 2 bases, with 13 bases between. CDR3 protein: CASSFPGARQETQYF. CDR3 nucleotides: TGTGCCAGCAGCTTCCCAGGGGCCCGACAAGAGACCCAGTACTTC.

This clonotype was detected many times. The J gene is TRBJ2-5, the V gene TRBV15; perhaps D is TRBD1 or TRBD2 (5 bases each). CDR3 length: 14 residues. Germline values: CDR1 LNHNV, CDR2 YYDKDF (reference sequence). V gave up 1 base and J gave up 5 bases, with 11 bases separating them. Here the CDR3 DNA reads TGTGCCACCAGCAGAGGGGGGTCCGAGGAGACCCAGTACTTC. Translated: CATSRGGSEETQYF.

This clonotype has at least ten counts. The J gene is TRBJ2-1, the V gene TRBV12-3 or TRBV12-4; D is unclear. This CDR3 is built from 14 residues. Between the trimmed V and J ends, which lost 6 bases and 5 bases, there was a span of 14 bases. The CDR3 region has the DNA TGTGCCAGCAGGCCGGGTCTCTGGGACAATGAGCAGTTCTTC. As protein: CASRPGLWDNEQFF.

This clonotype was seen at least ten times. The chain uses TRBV19 and TRBJ2-7, with D possibly being TRBD2 (5 bases). V lost 4 bases and J 2 bases, leaving 15 bases between the germline ends. This CDR3 is 15 amino acids long. Germline V CDR1 and CDR2: LNHDA, SQIVND (reference sequence). CDR3 nucleotides: TGTGCCAGTAGTACGGCTTCGGGGTCCCCCTACGAGCAGTACTTC. Protein sequence: CASSTASGSPYEQYF. The whole variable domain, remainder taken from reference TRBV19 and TRBJ2-7, is DGGITQSPKYLFRKEGQNVTLSCEQNLNHDAMYWYRQDPGQGLRLIYYSQIVNDFQKGDIAEGYSVSREKKESFPLTVTSAQKNPTAFYLCASSTASGSPYEQYFGPGTRLTVT.

This clonotype was recorded many times. The CDR3 spells CAAPRGEAYNEQFF. As DNA, the CDR3 is TGTGCCGCTCCGAGAGGGGAGGCCTACAATGAGCAGTTCTTC. This rearrangement joins TRBV7-9 to TRBJ2-1, with D possibly TRBD2 on 6 matching bases. This CDR3 comprises 14 residues. CDR1 and CDR2 from the germline V gene are SEHNR and FQNEAQ (reference sequence). The ends were cut back, 11 bases at V and 2 bases at J, with 16 bases in the middle.

This clonotype showed up just a few times. This chain joins TRBV6-1 and TRBJ2-7; unclear D gene. Germline CDR1 reads MNHNS; CDR2 reads SASEGT. V lost 2 bases, J lost 2 bases, and 13 bases lay in between. The length of the CDR3 is 15 residues. CDR3 in DNA: TGTGCCAGCAGTGAACAGGCCCTCCTTCCCTACGAGCAGTACTTC. Amino acid sequence: CASSEQALLPYEQYF.

This clonotype was seen ten or more times. A single base separates this from a much larger clone, so it may be a read error. The chain couples TRBV7-2 to TRBJ2-1, with 8 bases lining up with TRBD1. Germline CDR1 reads SGHTA; CDR2 reads FQGNSA. CDR3 length: 14 amino acids. In nucleotides, the CDR3 is TGTGCCGGCAGCCTAGGACAGGGCTACAATGAGCAGTTCTTC. Protein sequence: CAGSLGQGYNEQFF.

This clonotype was detected only a few times. This chain uses TRBV4-1 with TRBJ2-2, with 9 nucleotides matching TRBD2. The CDR3 runs 16 residues. Germline V CDR1 and CDR2: MGHRA, YSYEKL. V lost 3 bases, J lost 0 bases, and 2 bases stayed unmatched. The DNA for the CDR3 is TGCGCCAGCAGCCACGTAGCGGGGGCGAACACCGGGGAGCTGTTTTTT. Its translation is CASSHVAGANTGELFF.

This clonotype was picked up many times. The rearrangement uses TRBV3-2 and TRBJ2-1; TRBD2 is the table's D call and was not checked against the DNA. TRBV3-2 is classified as a pseudogene. The CDR3 runs to 15 residues. CDR3 residues: CASSQKGTSHNEQFF. The CDR3 bases are TGTGCCAGCAGCCAAAAGGGGACTTCCCATAATGAGCAGTTCTTC.